The text below deals with one TCR beta chain. This clonotype showed up many times. It lacks a known antigen. Qualities for individual bases were not recorded, and no much larger clone is one base off. This specimen comes from a study of regulatory T cells in long-lasting Graves disease (dated by TCRdb to about 2021). Study-level background: Antithyroid drugs had been taken for less than 3 months by newly diagnosed Graves' disease patients. Peripheral blood TCR sequencing and RNA sequencing compared persistent Graves' disease patients with newly diagnosed Graves' disease patients. The study took place in China and was registered as a clinical trial. TCR sequencing covered 13 persistent and around 20 newly diagnosed Graves' disease patients, around 33 samples in total.

CDR1 and CDR2, per the germline V gene (reference sequence), are LNHDA and SQIVND. Taken from cysteine to phenylalanine, the CDR3 has 13 residues. Just the 39-base CDR3 DNA is kept, in frame starting at base 1. Trimming takes 5 bases from V and 0 bases from J, and the germline ends sit 4 bases apart. Overall results and qualifications from the work: The authors acknowledged the small sample size as a limitation that may reduce accuracy. Sequencing and analysis were restricted to the TCR beta chain. TRBV28, TRBJ1-2 and TRBJ2-5 were preferentially used in persistent disease, while TRBV20-1 and TRBJ2-1 were favored in newly diagnosed disease. Compared with newly diagnosed patients, persistent Graves' disease patients had lower TCR Shannon entropy and fewer highly expanded clones, which suggests clonal expansion. A larger number of public clonotypes was shared among persistent patients (more than 2,500) than among newly diagnosed patients (around 890). Because the primary lesion, thyroid tissue, could not be accessed, the study looked at peripheral blood alone.

The time point label here, explained by the study, means: newly diagnosed GD, antithyroid drugs for less than 3 months. RNA was extracted from PBMCs in TRIzol for both TCR sequencing and RNA sequencing. The diagnosis of Graves' disease was made according to American Thyroid Association guidelines. Patients were recruited from an endocrinology department in Xi'an, China. Each patient gave approximately 9.7 milliliters of peripheral blood, collected in an EDTA anticoagulant tube. Ficoll Paque Plus density gradient separation was used to isolate PBMCs, and no further T cell sorting was done. An Agilent 2100 Bioanalyzer and agarose gel were used to assess RNA quality, and a NanoDrop 2000 was used to measure RNA concentration. The method was multiplex PCR. The sequencer listed for this sample is Illumina HiSeq 4000. TCR beta libraries were built with iRepertoire HTBI primers and Arm-PCR amplification of CDR3 regions. Gel purification was performed on PCR products prior to sequencing. In the source study's methods: Gene usage analysis of CDR3 amino acid clonotypes relied on the 62 TRBV and about 13 TRBJ segments identified across samples. COPE and FqMerger were used to merge filtered high-quality paired reads into contigs. BLAST was used to align contigs to IMGT TRBV, TRBD and TRBJ reference genes, with CDR3 defined following IMGT. Clonotypes above 0.1% frequency were classified as highly expanded clones. Repertoire diversity was measured by Shannon entropy, and V-J evenness by the Gini coefficient. A clonotype found in more than one individual was treated as public. TCRdb reanalyzed the raw reads on its own, using fastp at Q25 for trimming and MiXCR for clone calling, and kept in-frame beta chains. Under each unique CDR3 protein, matching rows form one entry showing the most common genes and DNA. TCRdb, rather than the study authors, made the V and J calls. The sample records 550,000 or so distinct CDR3 sequences, around 13% of which are singletons. Roughly 9.3% of the sample is taken by the ten largest.

The data also belong to a second study, concerning T cells in Graves' hyperthyroidism and ophthalmopathy. Looking at the second paper: Stable Graves' hyperthyroidism was defined as no progression to ophthalmopathy during 18 months of follow-up. Hyperthyroidism patients were aged 18 to 65 years and newly diagnosed, with disease duration of less than 2 months. Patients with uncontrolled infections, other autoimmune diseases, pregnancy or lactation were excluded. Diagnoses were established on the basis of clinical symptoms, serum thyroxine and TRAb, thyroid ultrasound, and orbital computed tomography. For the first round of RT-PCR on the TCR CDR3, the HTBI primer set was used together with the Qiagen OneStep RT-PCR kit. Most expanded thyroid clonotypes (frequency above 0.001) were also detected in blood, a finding suggesting that blood repertoires may reflect thyroid immune responses. A 13 V-J signature model separated ophthalmopathy from stable hyperthyroidism, with 87.88% sensitivity and just under 84% specificity in cross-validation and 80%/75% in testing. In validation, progression to ophthalmopathy was predicted by the model with around 71% sensitivity and about 72% specificity, a median of 6.5 months before onset. To identify distinguishing TCR V-J signatures, a discovery cohort of 95 to 100 patients was used, comprising 40 to 45 with Graves' ophthalmopathy and some 60 with stable Graves' hyperthyroidism. An independent validation cohort of 18 to 20 hyperthyroidism patients and about 16 patients who later progressed to ophthalmopathy tested prospective prediction of ophthalmopathy. For training and testing, the 100 or so patients in the discovery cohort were randomly divided in a 7:3 ratio. In addition, the study compared T-cell repertoires in thyroid tissue and in blood from five or six Graves' hyperthyroidism patients. After sampling, hyperthyroidism patients received methimazole starting at 30 mg daily, and ophthalmopathy patients received high-dose intravenous methylprednisolone. Libraries were constructed in a second round of multiplex PCR, after which size selection and purification were performed. The libraries were sequenced on an Illumina HiSeq2000 using paired-end 100 bp reads. SOAPnuke was used to process the raw data, with reads discarded if the reads contained adapters or uncalled bases, had a mean Phred below 15, or lacked an exact constant-primer or identifier match. COPE v1.2.5 was used to merge high-quality paired reads, and clonotypes were defined as unique nucleotide sequences. Clonotypes were aligned to IMGT TRBV, TRBD and TRBJ reference segments using MiTCR v1.1. Only V-J combinations with frequency above 0.0001, covering 99% to 99.2% of repertoires, were analysed. The TCS score was defined as F50 (clonal expansion) divided by E x V (chaos), with BLOSUM62-based TCRdist calculated between CDR3 peptides within each V-J. Welch's t-statistics and random forest reduced fewer than 600 V-J features to fewer than 15, which were used in a naive Bayes classifier (R e1071). Sample size was not statistically predetermined, and investigators were not blinded to group allocation. According to the paper, TCR Vbeta CDR3 sequencing was carried out on roughly 130 peripheral blood samples, which came from under 50 ophthalmopathy, 75 to 80 hyperthyroidism and about 17 progressor patients.

The rearranged segments are TRBV19 and TRBJ1-4; there is no confident call for the D gene. Sequencing used peripheral blood mononuclear cells (PBMCs), obtained at new diagnosis, from a patient treated with antithyroid drugs. The receptor was isolated from a woman aged 25-40 years with Graves disease. Donor details come from another sample of the same person, matched by shared clones. The CDR3 reads as follows: CASSYTTNEKLFF. The DNA is TGTGCCAGTAGTTACACAACTAATGAAAAACTGTTTTTT.